The clone carrying this TCR beta chain was counted between two and nine times. The CDR3 sequence is 12 residues long. V was clipped by 7 bases and J by 2 bases, with 11 bases between them. CDR1 DFQATT and CDR2 SNEGSKA come from the germline V gene (reference sequence). TCRdb processed the multiplex PCR reads anew with MiXCR; each CDR3 protein has one entry. The data contain about 35,000 distinct CDR3 sequences, roughly 32% of them singletons. These data originate in a study of breast tumors, draining lymph nodes, adjacent tissues. The rearrangement links TRBV20-1 to TRBJ2-5; D assignment may be TRBD1 or TRBD2 (5 bases each). Specimen: breast tumor tissue. The source of this sequence is a female donor with breast cancer. Some clones in this sample may be carry-over from other donors' samples. CDR3 coding DNA: TGCAGTGGGGGGACGGCTCAAGAGACCCAGTACTTC. This gives the protein CSGGTAQETQYF.